The source of this TCR beta chain is a study of CXCR3-negative and CXCR3-positive naive CD8 T cells. Study-wide results and limits: Naive subsets were similarly diverse, while memory CD8+ repertoires were much less diverse. Across naive subsets, surface CD5 expression was comparable, and TCR strength was inferred from properties of the TRB CDR3. Within a donor, both naive subsets shared TRBV-TRBJ usage, unlike memory cells. CXCR3 levels fell partly with cryopreservation; most assays relied on fresh PBMCs.

The TRB cDNA libraries were prepared by 5' RACE with UMI labels. Reprocessing the 5' RACE reads, TCRdb reports a single entry for every CDR3 protein and omits DNA. In total, the table holds tens of thousands of distinct CDR3 sequences. About this clonotype: The antigen remains undetermined.

The CDR3 consists of 13 residues. Germline CDR1 and CDR2: SEHNR and FQNEAQ (reference sequence). This sequence was found in a human donor in good health. Some clones in this sample may be carry-over from other donors' samples. The rearrangement uses TRBV7-9 and TRBJ2-7; the TRBD1 assignment by TCRdb is unverifiable without DNA. The specimen was memory CD8+ T cells from blood. CDR3 protein: CASSGQGALEQYF.